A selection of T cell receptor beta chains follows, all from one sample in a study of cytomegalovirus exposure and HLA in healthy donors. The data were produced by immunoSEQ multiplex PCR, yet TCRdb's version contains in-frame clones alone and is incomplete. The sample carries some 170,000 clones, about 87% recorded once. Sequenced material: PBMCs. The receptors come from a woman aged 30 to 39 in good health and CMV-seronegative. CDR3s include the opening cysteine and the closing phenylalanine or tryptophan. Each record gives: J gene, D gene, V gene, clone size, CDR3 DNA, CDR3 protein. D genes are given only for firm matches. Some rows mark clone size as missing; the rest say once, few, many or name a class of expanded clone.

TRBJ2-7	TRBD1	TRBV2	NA	TGTGCCAGCAGTGAACAACAGGGGGTCCCCGAGCAGTACTTC	CASSEQQGVPEQYF
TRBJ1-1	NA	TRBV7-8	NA	TGTGCCAGCAGCACCAAGACAGGATCTGAAGCTTTCTTT	CASSTKTGSEAFF
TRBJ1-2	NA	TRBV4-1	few	TGCGCCAGCAGAGAGAACTATGGCTACACCTTC	CASRENYGYTF
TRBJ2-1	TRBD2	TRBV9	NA	TGTGCCAGCAGCCCCCTAGCGGGGGGTTCCTACAATGAGCAGTTCTTC	CASSPLAGGSYNEQFF
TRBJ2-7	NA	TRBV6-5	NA	TGTGCCAGCAGTTACTCGGCCTCCGTCGAGCAGTACTTC	CASSYSASVEQYF
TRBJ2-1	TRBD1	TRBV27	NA	TGTGCCAGCAGTCCCAGGGGGAATTACAATGAGCAGTTCTTC	CASSPRGNYNEQFF
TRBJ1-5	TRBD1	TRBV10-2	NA	TGCGCCAGCAGTGAGTTTGTGGCAGGGGGAAGTCAGCCCCAGCATTTT	CASSEFVAGGSQPQHF
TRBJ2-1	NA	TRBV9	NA	TGTGCCAGCAGCGTAGGGCCCAGAGACATAGGTGAGCAGTTCTTC	CASSVGPRDIGEQFF
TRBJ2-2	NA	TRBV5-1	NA	TGCGCCAGCAGCGAGGGGGGGGCCACCGGGGAGCTGTTTTTT	CASSEGGATGELFF
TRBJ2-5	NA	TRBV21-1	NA	TGTGCCAGCAGCAGGGGGACTAGCGGGGAAGAGACCCAGTACTTC	CASSRGTSGEETQYF
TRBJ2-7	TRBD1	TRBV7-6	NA	TGTGCCAGCAGCCCCCTTCAGGGGGCAAACTACGAGCAGTACTTC	CASSPLQGANYEQYF
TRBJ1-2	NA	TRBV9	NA	TGTGCCAGCAGCGTAGGGGCTCGGGGCTACACCTTC	CASSVGARGYTF
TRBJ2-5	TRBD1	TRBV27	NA	TGTGCCAGCAGTCTTGGGACAGGGTTAGAGACCCAGTACTTC	CASSLGTGLETQYF
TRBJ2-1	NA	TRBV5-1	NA	TGCGCCAGCAGCTTAGAGGGCAACAATGAGCAGTTCTTC	CASSLEGNNEQFF
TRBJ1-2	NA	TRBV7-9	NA	TGTGCCAGCAGCTTAGCTACACGTCCCAACTATGGCTACACCTTC	CASSLATRPNYGYTF
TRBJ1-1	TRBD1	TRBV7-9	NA	TGTGCCAGCAGCTTAGGACAGGGGATGAACACTGAAGCTTTCTTT	CASSLGQGMNTEAFF
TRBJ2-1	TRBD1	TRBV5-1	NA	TGCGCCAGCAGCTTGGTGCAGGGGGCAAATGAGCAGTTCTTC	CASSLVQGANEQFF
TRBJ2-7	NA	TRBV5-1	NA	TGCGCCAGCAGGCGTTGGGAGACAGGAATTGGCGAGCAGTACTTC	CASRRWETGIGEQYF
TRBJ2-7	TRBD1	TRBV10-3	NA	TGTGCCATCAGTGACCTAGGACAGGGTATTTCCTACGAGCAGTACTTC	CAISDLGQGISYEQYF
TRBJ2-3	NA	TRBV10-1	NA	TGCGCCAGCAGTGAGGGCTACGGGGGTACAGATACGCAGTATTTT	CASSEGYGGTDTQYF
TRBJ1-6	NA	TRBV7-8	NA	TGTGCCAGCAGCCCCTTGCGCATGAATAATTCACCCCTCCACTTT	CASSPLRMNNSPLHF
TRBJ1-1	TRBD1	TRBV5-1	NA	TGCGCCAGCAGCTCACCCAGACAGGGATTCCCCACTGAAGCTTTCTTT	CASSSPRQGFPTEAFF